A single T cell receptor beta chain is shown here with its context. The target antigen is unknown. Generated by immunoSEQ multiplex PCR, the TCRdb table keeps only in-frame clones and is missing some. Of 150,000 to 250,000 clones listed, approximately 90% were seen once; the top ten hold 3% to 4%. The CDR3 spans 15 residues. The germline gives CDR1 LNHDA, CDR2 SQIVND (reference sequence). Trimming took 5 bases from V and 3 from J; bases not matched to a gene: 4. The entry originates in a study of T cell responses to AZD1222 COVID-19 vaccine. Points from the study as a whole: Increases in Spike-specific TCR breadth and depth were seen after two AZD1222 doses. Reports say nearly half of spike-specific TCRs go after unmutated variant regions. White British donors predominated, females outnumbered males, and clonal diversity was possibly underestimated. The peak T cell response came first, and repertoires were sampled only after it.

The sample was peripheral blood, taken 28 days after the second AZD1222 dose. The chain combines TRBV19 with TRBJ1-5; 10 nucleotides align to TRBD1. The receptor comes from an adult who received the AZD1222 COVID-19 vaccine. As DNA, the CDR3 is TGTGCCAGTAGTCACGGACAGGGGGACAATCAGCCCCAGCATTTT. It yields the protein CASSHGQGDNQPQHF.